This T cell receptor beta chain was sequenced in a study of T cell repertoires in cytomegalovirus infection (dated by TCRdb to between 2018 and 2021). A note on the overall study: Alongside well-studied HLA-B-restricted epitopes, the peptide stimulations were aimed at recently identified HLA-C-restricted CMV epitopes, whose presentation resists viral immunomodulation. Donor HLA type was relevant to the analysis, as public TCR beta signatures indicated carriage of CMV infection together with the matching HLA type.

For this clonotype: Which antigen it targets is not known. Per-base qualities were not stored, and no clone one base away is much larger.

The sample's treatment or condition label, decoded: in vitro stimulation with specific CMV peptide epitopes to enrich CMV-specific T cells. General findings and caveats noted by the study authors: The ex vivo response was dominated by HLA-C-restricted CMV-specific TCR beta clonotypes, which also provided the single most frequent clonotype in two of eight donors. Cumulative frequency of public TCR beta family members discriminated carriers of CMV infection plus the relevant HLA type in this cohort and an independent approximately 340-donor cohort.

Trimming takes 1 base from V and 2 bases from J, and the germline ends sit 12 bases apart. Reading from cysteine to phenylalanine, the CDR3 counts 16 amino acids. The kept DNA is CDR3 alone, 48 bases in frame from the first base. Via the germline V gene, CDR1 is MNHNS and CDR2 SASEGT. The reads were generated on an Illumina HiSeq 1500. TCRdb applied fastp at Q25 and MiXCR to the public reads, then kept only in-frame beta chains. All rows with the same CDR3 protein become a single entry with the most common DNA and genes. Across this sample there are hundreds of thousands of distinct CDR3 sequences, with around 30% seen only once. The top ten hold under 20% of the sample.

The sample consisted of cultured PBMCs, taken from culture after CMV antigen stimulation. The TCR comes from a human donor in good health (CMV status not recorded). Some clones in this sample may be carry-over from other donors' samples. Recombination joined TRBV6-1 with TRBJ2-1; TRBD2 might be the D gene, on 6 matching bases. Read as DNA, the sequence is TGTGCCAGCAGTGAAGAAACTAGCTCTACCTACAATGAGCAGTTCTTC. This gives the protein CASSEETSSTYNEQFF.